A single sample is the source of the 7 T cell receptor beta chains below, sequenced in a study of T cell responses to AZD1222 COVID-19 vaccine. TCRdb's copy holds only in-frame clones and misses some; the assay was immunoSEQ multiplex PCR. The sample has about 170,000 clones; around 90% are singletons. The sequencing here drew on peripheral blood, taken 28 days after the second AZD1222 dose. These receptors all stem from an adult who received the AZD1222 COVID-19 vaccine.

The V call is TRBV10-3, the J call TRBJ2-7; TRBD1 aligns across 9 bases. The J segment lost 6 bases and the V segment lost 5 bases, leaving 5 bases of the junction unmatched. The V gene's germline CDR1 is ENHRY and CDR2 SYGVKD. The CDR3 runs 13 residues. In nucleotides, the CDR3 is TGTGCCATCAGTACGGGACAGGGCTTCGAGCAGTACTTC. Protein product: CAISTGQGFEQYF.

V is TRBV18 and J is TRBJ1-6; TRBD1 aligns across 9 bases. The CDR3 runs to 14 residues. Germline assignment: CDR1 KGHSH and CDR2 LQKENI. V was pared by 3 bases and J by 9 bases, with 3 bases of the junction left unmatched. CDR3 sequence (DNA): TGTGCCAGCTCACCGACAGGGGGTGGTTCACCCCTCCACTTT. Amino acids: CASSPTGGGSPLHF.

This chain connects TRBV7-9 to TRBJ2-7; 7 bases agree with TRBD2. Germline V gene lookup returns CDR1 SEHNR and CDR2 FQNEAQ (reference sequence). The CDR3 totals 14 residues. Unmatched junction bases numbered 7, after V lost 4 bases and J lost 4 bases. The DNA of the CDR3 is TGTGCCAGCAGCTCAGGACTAGTATCATACGAGCAGTACTTC. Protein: CASSSGLVSYEQYF. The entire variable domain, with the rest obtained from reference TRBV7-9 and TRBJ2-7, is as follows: DTGVSQNPRHKITKRGQNVTFRCDPISEHNRLYWYRQTLGQGPEFLTYFQNEAQLEKSRLLSDRFSAERPKGSFSTLEIQRTEQGDSAMYLCASSSGLVSYEQYFGPGTRLTVT.

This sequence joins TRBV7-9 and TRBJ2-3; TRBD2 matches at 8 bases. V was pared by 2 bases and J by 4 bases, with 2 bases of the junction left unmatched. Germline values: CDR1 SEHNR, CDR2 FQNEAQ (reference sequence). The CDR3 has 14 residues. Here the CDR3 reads CASSLHGGADTQYF. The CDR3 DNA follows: TGTGCCAGCAGCTTACACGGGGGGGCAGATACGCAGTATTTT.

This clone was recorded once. Written as DNA, the CDR3 is TGTGCCAGCAGTGTTTCGGATCGGACAGCCTACGAGCAGTACTTC. Translated, it gives CASSVSDRTAYEQYF. The chain uses TRBV6-2 or TRBV6-3 and TRBJ2-7; TRBD1 is a possible D gene (6 bases). This CDR3 is 15 amino acids long. Germline V gene data show CDR1 as MNHEY and CDR2 as SVGEGT. Trimming pared 5 bases from V and 2 bases from J, leaving 16 bases between.

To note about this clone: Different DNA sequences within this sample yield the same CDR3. The DNA for the CDR3 is TGTGCCAGCAGCTTATCAGGCTCCTACGAGCAGTACTTC. Translated: CASSLSGSYEQYF. The V call is TRBV7-9, the J call TRBJ2-7; D is unclear. The ends were cut back, 2 bases at V and 0 bases at J, with 5 bases in the middle. Germline V lookup: CDR1 SEHNR, CDR2 FQNEAQ (reference sequence). This CDR3 is 13 amino acids long. Full variable domain (remainder filled in from reference TRBV7-9 and TRBJ2-7): DTGVSQNPRHKITKRGQNVTFRCDPISEHNRLYWYRQTLGQGPEFLTYFQNEAQLEKSRLLSDRFSAERPKGSFSTLEIQRTEQGDSAMYLCASSLSGSYEQYFGPGTRLTVT.

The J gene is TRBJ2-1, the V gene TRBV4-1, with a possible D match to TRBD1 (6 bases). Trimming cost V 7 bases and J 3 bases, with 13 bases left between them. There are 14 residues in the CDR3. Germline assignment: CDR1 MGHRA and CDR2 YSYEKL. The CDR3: CASKTGPDYNEQFF. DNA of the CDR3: TGCGCCAGCAAAACAGGGCCAGACTACAATGAGCAGTTCTTC.